Listed below are T cell receptor beta chains from one sample, sequenced in a study of cytomegalovirus exposure and HLA in healthy donors. Clones were sequenced by immunoSEQ multiplex PCR, and TCRdb holds only the in-frame ones, with some missing. The data show some 96,000 clones, approximately 78% seen once. Sequenced input: PBMCs. These receptors were collected from a woman in her fifties or sixties in good health and CMV-seronegative. CDR3s include the opening cysteine and the closing phenylalanine or tryptophan. D genes are given only for firm matches. The size field is filled for only some rows; it gives once, few, many or a size class.

v_call: TRBV5-1; clone_size: few; j_call: TRBJ2-7; d_call: TRBD1; cdr3_nt: TGCGCCAGCAGCCCTCGGGACAGAGCCTACGAGCAGTACTTC; cdr3_aa: CASSPRDRAYEQYF
v_call: TRBV7-2; clone_size: once; j_call: TRBJ1-3; d_call: -; cdr3_nt: TGTGCCAGCAGCTTAGTAGGGCGGGGAAACTCTGGAAACACCATATATTTT; cdr3_aa: CASSLVGRGNSGNTIYF
v_call: TRBV25-1; clone_size: -; j_call: TRBJ1-1; d_call: -; cdr3_nt: TGTGCCTCCTCGGGTGCGGGGAACACTGAAGCTTTCTTT; cdr3_aa: CASSGAGNTEAFF
v_call: TRBV19; clone_size: -; j_call: TRBJ1-2; d_call: -; cdr3_nt: TGTGCCAGTAGTAAGGACAAGGGATTAACCAACTATGGCTACACCTTC; cdr3_aa: CASSKDKGLTNYGYTF
v_call: TRBV4-1; clone_size: -; j_call: TRBJ2-1; d_call: TRBD2; cdr3_nt: TGCGCCAGCAGCCCCCTACTAGCGGGGTCCTACAATGAGCAGTTCTTC; cdr3_aa: CASSPLLAGSYNEQFF
v_call: TRBV4-3; clone_size: -; j_call: TRBJ1-1; d_call: -; cdr3_nt: TGCGCCAGCAGCCAATACAGGGAGAACACTGAAGCTTTCTTT; cdr3_aa: CASSQYRENTEAFF
v_call: TRBV2; clone_size: -; j_call: TRBJ1-1; d_call: -; cdr3_nt: TGTGCCAGCAAGGCGAGCGGGGACCGGGAAGCTTTCTTT; cdr3_aa: CASKASGDREAFF
v_call: TRBV19; clone_size: -; j_call: TRBJ2-7; d_call: -; cdr3_nt: TGTGCCAGTAGTAACCACGGGTTGAGCTACGAGCAGTACTTC; cdr3_aa: CASSNHGLSYEQYF
v_call: TRBV15; clone_size: -; j_call: TRBJ1-1; d_call: -; cdr3_nt: TGTGCCACCAGCAGAGATGTGGGGAGGGCTGAAGCTTTCTTT; cdr3_aa: CATSRDVGRAEAFF
v_call: TRBV5-1; clone_size: once; j_call: TRBJ2-7; d_call: TRBD2; cdr3_nt: TGCGCCAGCAGCTTGGATAGCGGGAGAGTCAACGAGCAGTACTTC; cdr3_aa: CASSLDSGRVNEQYF
v_call: TRBV30; clone_size: -; j_call: TRBJ1-4; d_call: -; cdr3_nt: TGTGCCTGGAGAACAGGGTGGAGTGAAAAACTGTTTTTT; cdr3_aa: CAWRTGWSEKLFF
v_call: TRBV4-3; clone_size: -; j_call: TRBJ1-5; d_call: -; cdr3_nt: TGCGCCAGCAGCCAAGATTTTACGGGGGGCAATCAGCCCCAGCATTTT; cdr3_aa: CASSQDFTGGNQPQHF
v_call: TRBV4-3; clone_size: few; j_call: TRBJ2-7; d_call: TRBD1; cdr3_nt: TGCGCCAGCAGCCAAGAACCCGGGACAGGGGGCAACGAGCAGTACTTC; cdr3_aa: CASSQEPGTGGNEQYF
v_call: TRBV27; clone_size: -; j_call: TRBJ1-5; d_call: -; cdr3_nt: TGTGCCAGCAGTTTATACGGCGGGCCGAGCCCCCAGCATTTT; cdr3_aa: CASSLYGGPSPQHF
v_call: TRBV7-2; clone_size: -; j_call: TRBJ2-7; d_call: TRBD1; cdr3_nt: TGTGCCAGCAGCCCCCCGGACAGGCGCTACGAGCAGTACTTC; cdr3_aa: CASSPPDRRYEQYF
v_call: TRBV30; clone_size: -; j_call: TRBJ2-6; d_call: TRBD1; cdr3_nt: TGTGCCTGGAGGCGACAGGGTACCGGGGCCAACGTCCTGACTTTC; cdr3_aa: CAWRRQGTGANVLTF
v_call: TRBV7-9; clone_size: -; j_call: TRBJ1-4; d_call: -; cdr3_nt: TGTGCCAGCAGCGTCGACACCACTGAAAAACTGTTTTTT; cdr3_aa: CASSVDTTEKLFF
v_call: TRBV7-9; clone_size: -; j_call: TRBJ2-7; d_call: -; cdr3_nt: TGTGCCAGCAGCCCAGGCACCTACGAGCAGTACTTC; cdr3_aa: CASSPGTYEQYF
v_call: TRBV2; clone_size: -; j_call: TRBJ1-2; d_call: -; cdr3_nt: TGTGCCAGCAGTGAAGGCCAGTTCGGCTACACCTTC; cdr3_aa: CASSEGQFGYTF
v_call: TRBV25-1; clone_size: -; j_call: TRBJ2-1; d_call: TRBD1; cdr3_nt: TGTGCCAGCAGTGACAGACAGGGCAATGAGCAGTTCTTC; cdr3_aa: CASSDRQGNEQFF
v_call: TRBV28; clone_size: few; j_call: TRBJ1-1; d_call: -; cdr3_nt: TGTGCCAGCAGTTTATTAAGCGGGAACACTGAAGCTTTCTTT; cdr3_aa: CASSLLSGNTEAFF
v_call: TRBV9; clone_size: -; j_call: TRBJ2-7; d_call: TRBD2; cdr3_nt: TGTGCCAGCAGCCTCCTCGGGGGGTTGTTGGACGAGCAGTACTTC; cdr3_aa: CASSLLGGLLDEQYF
v_call: TRBV28; clone_size: -; j_call: TRBJ2-7; d_call: -; cdr3_nt: TGTGCCAGCAGTTTCCCCGCCGCAGGGGAGTATGACGAGCAGTACTTC; cdr3_aa: CASSFPAAGEYDEQYF
v_call: TRBV5-1; clone_size: few; j_call: TRBJ2-1; d_call: TRBD2; cdr3_nt: TGCGCCAGCAGCTCGCCGAATCTAGCGGGAGGGCCGAATGAGCAGTTCTTC; cdr3_aa: CASSSPNLAGGPNEQFF
v_call: TRBV2; clone_size: -; j_call: TRBJ1-2; d_call: -; cdr3_nt: TGTGCCAGCAGTCGTAGTTCGGATGGCTACACCTTC; cdr3_aa: CASSRSSDGYTF
v_call: TRBV7-9; clone_size: once; j_call: TRBJ2-7; d_call: -; cdr3_nt: TGTGCCAGCAGCTCCACTGTGGCGGGACGGGTCGAGCAGTACTTC; cdr3_aa: CASSSTVAGRVEQYF
v_call: TRBV5-6; clone_size: once; j_call: TRBJ2-7; d_call: TRBD2; cdr3_nt: TGTGCCAGCAGCCAAGCGGGACTAGCTTACTCCTACGAGCAGTACTTC; cdr3_aa: CASSQAGLAYSYEQYF
v_call: TRBV28; clone_size: once; j_call: TRBJ1-1; d_call: -; cdr3_nt: TGTGCCAGCAGCTCGGACACTCAGGGGACTGAAGCTTTCTTT; cdr3_aa: CASSSDTQGTEAFF
v_call: TRBV25-1; clone_size: -; j_call: TRBJ1-1; d_call: -; cdr3_nt: TGTGCCAGCAGTGAATCAGTGAACACTGAAGCTTTCTTT; cdr3_aa: CASSESVNTEAFF
v_call: TRBV18; clone_size: -; j_call: TRBJ2-7; d_call: -; cdr3_nt: TGTGCCAGCTCGGGGCAAGACTACGAGCAGTACTTC; cdr3_aa: CASSGQDYEQYF
v_call: TRBV29-1; clone_size: -; j_call: TRBJ2-3; d_call: TRBD2; cdr3_nt: TGCAGCGTTGTACTAGCGGGTACAGATACGCAGTATTTT; cdr3_aa: CSVVLAGTDTQYF
v_call: TRBV7-9; clone_size: -; j_call: TRBJ1-1; d_call: -; cdr3_nt: TGTTCCAGCAGCTTACAGGGAACTGAAGCTTTCTTT; cdr3_aa: CSSSLQGTEAFF
v_call: TRBV7-9; clone_size: -; j_call: TRBJ1-1; d_call: -; cdr3_nt: TGTGCCAGCAGCCCCATCCCGACAGCCAACACTGAAGCTTTCTTT; cdr3_aa: CASSPIPTANTEAFF
v_call: TRBV7-9; clone_size: -; j_call: TRBJ2-1; d_call: TRBD2; cdr3_nt: TGTGCCAGCAGCTCCAGACTAGCGGGAAACGTGGATGAGCAGTTCTTC; cdr3_aa: CASSSRLAGNVDEQFF
v_call: TRBV15; clone_size: -; j_call: TRBJ2-7; d_call: TRBD1; cdr3_nt: TGTGCCACCAGCAGCCGGGACAGGGGGCTTGCGAACTTC; cdr3_aa: CATSSRDRGLANF
v_call: TRBV14; clone_size: -; j_call: TRBJ2-7; d_call: -; cdr3_nt: TGTGCCAGCAGCCAGTCTAGCTACGAGCAGTACTTC; cdr3_aa: CASSQSSYEQYF
v_call: TRBV19; clone_size: -; j_call: TRBJ2-7; d_call: TRBD2; cdr3_nt: TGTGCCAGTAGTGCGGGAGTGTACGAGCAGTACTTC; cdr3_aa: CASSAGVYEQYF